This T cell receptor beta chain emerged from a study of CD8 T cells in ankylosing spondylitis. General study results and limits: Seemingly distinctive of ankylosing spondylitis blood was a TCR beta motif formed by eight highly homologous variants. In ankylosing spondylitis patients, matched synovial fluid reportedly showed significant enrichment of disease-linked clones. Clones linked to disease, bearing a CD8+ phenotype, were relatively rare in peripheral blood.

Construction of TCR beta libraries was performed using quantitative 5'-RACE with molecular barcodes. Each CDR3 protein is one row after TCRdb ran MiXCR on the 5' RACE reads. The data show almost 400,000 distinct CDR3 sequences, about a fifth seen once. Remarks on this clonotype: What it binds is not known.

This TCR derives from a male donor with ankylosing spondylitis. The sample was blood, either unsorted or a sorted T cell fraction (not recorded which).

CDR3 amino acids: CATSRPTQETQYF. The CDR3, as DNA: TGTGCCACCAGCAGACCTACCCAAGAGACCCAGTACTTC. V is TRBV15 and J is TRBJ2-5, with D unclear. The CDR3 is 13 residues long. Trimming shortened V by 2 bases and J by 1 base, and 5 bases separated the two germline ends. Germline assignment: CDR1 LNHNV and CDR2 YYDKDF (reference sequence).